This T cell receptor (beta chain) appears in the sequencing data of a study of T cell responses to AZD1222 COVID-19 vaccine. Assay: immunoSEQ multiplex PCR; the TCRdb copy retains only in-frame clones and omits some. The sample contains 100,000 to 150,000 clones, about nine tenths of which appear only once. This CDR3 has 16 residues. CDR1 is SGHRS and CDR2 is YFSETQ in the germline V gene. The V and J ends lost 5 bases and 9 bases respectively, with 27 bases between them. This chain joins TRBV5-1 and TRBJ2-7; D possibly corresponds to TRBD2 (7 bases). The TCR comes from an adult in good health. This sample comprised peripheral blood, obtained on day 0 of AZD1222 vaccination. This CDR3 reads CASRAGLGEGRRGQYF. Written as DNA, the CDR3 is TGCGCCAGCAGAGCAGGGCTTGGGGAGGGACGCAGGGGGCAGTACTTC.